This T cell receptor (beta chain) was sequenced for a study of lymphopenia after photon versus proton radiotherapy. This CDR3 has 14 amino acids. Germline V gene lookup returns CDR1 GTSNPN and CDR2 SVGIG (reference sequence). V lost 0 bases, J lost 4 bases, and 12 bases lay in between. Assay used: immunoSEQ multiplex PCR; TCRdb lists only in-frame clones, some missing. The repertoire has around 160,000 clones, approximately 91% of them found once; the top ten carry around 4.6%. The TCR was taken from a man aged 50-59 years with gastric cancer. J is TRBJ1-1 and V is TRBV30; no clear D. The sequences come from peripheral blood, collected from a patient treated with photon-based radiotherapy. This CDR3 is CAWSVGIRATEAFF. The DNA of the CDR3 is TGTGCCTGGAGTGTTGGTATCCGTGCCACTGAAGCTTTCTTT.